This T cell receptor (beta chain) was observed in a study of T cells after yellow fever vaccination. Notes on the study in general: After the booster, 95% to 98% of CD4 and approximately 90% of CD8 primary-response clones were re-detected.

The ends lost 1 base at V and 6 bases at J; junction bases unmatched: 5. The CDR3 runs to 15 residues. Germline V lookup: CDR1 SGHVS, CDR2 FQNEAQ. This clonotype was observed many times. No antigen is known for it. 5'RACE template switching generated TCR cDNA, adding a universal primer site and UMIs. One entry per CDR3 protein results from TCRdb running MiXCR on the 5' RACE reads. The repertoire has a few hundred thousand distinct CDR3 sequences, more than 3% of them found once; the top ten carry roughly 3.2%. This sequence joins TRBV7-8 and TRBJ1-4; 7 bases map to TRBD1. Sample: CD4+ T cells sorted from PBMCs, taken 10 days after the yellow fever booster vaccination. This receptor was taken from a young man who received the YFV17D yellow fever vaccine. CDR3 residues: CASSLGHRGDEKLFF. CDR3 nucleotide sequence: TGTGCCAGCAGCTTAGGTCACAGGGGTGATGAAAAACTGTTTTTT.